This TCR beta chain came from a study of vaccination and CD4 T cells after COVID-19. The Oncomine TCR Beta short-read assay sequenced DNA from cultured CD4+ T cells. TCRdb processed the PCR reads anew with MiXCR; each CDR3 protein has one entry. The table includes about 24,000 distinct CDR3 sequences, around 40% detected once. The germline V gene has CDR1 SGHNT and CDR2 YYREEE (reference sequence). The CDR3 consists of 15 residues. Trimming stripped 4 bases from V and 2 bases from J, with 16 bases between. Stated time point: late sampling 161 to 241 days after vaccination in three convalescent patients. Noted treatment: roughly 10-day PBMC culture with coronavirus spike peptide pools or control peptides (ViraFEST assay). Study results and caveats: Convalescent patients had a median roughly 86% of post-vaccine SARS-CoV-2-reactive clones that were detected only after vaccination, not before it.

As regards this clonotype: Its antigen is not known.

This rearrangement joins TRBV5-4 to TRBJ2-7; a possible D gene is TRBD1 (6 bases). The source was CD4+ T cells from blood, cultured in vitro, collected about 7 months after SARS-CoV-2 vaccination. This sequence originates from a human donor who had recovered from COVID-19. CDR3 bases: TGTGCCAGCAGCCCCTTTCAGACAGGAACCTACGAGCAGTACTTC. Its protein is CASSPFQTGTYEQYF.